This TCR beta chain derives from a study of T cell changes during pregnancy in multiple sclerosis. V shed 3 bases, J shed 3 bases, and the junction held 5 bases outside the gene matches. This CDR3 spans 15 amino acids. The germline V gene has CDR1 SGHNT and CDR2 YYREEE (reference sequence). Generated by immunoSEQ multiplex PCR, the TCRdb table keeps only in-frame clones and is missing some. The sample consists of under 80,000 clones, approximately 92% of them appearing once. This chain joins TRBV5-4 and TRBJ2-2; TRBD1 aligns across 7 bases. Sequencing was performed on peripheral blood, taken before pregnancy. The receptor's source is a female donor with multiple sclerosis, enrolled in a pregnancy study. The CDR3 region is CASSSGQDYTGELFF. The CDR3 region has the DNA TGTGCCAGCAGCTCTGGACAGGACTACACCGGGGAGCTGTTTTTT.